This T cell receptor (beta chain) is from a study of blood T cell repertoires in COVID-19. On the study more broadly: Sites in the United States, Italy and Spain provided acute and convalescent COVID-19 samples.

Libraries were prepared by immunoSEQ multiplex PCR; TCRdb keeps only in-frame clonotypes and omits some of them. Seen here are about 430,000 clones, 70% to 90% observed once, and the top ten hold about 1.5%. This study enrolled people aged 18 to 89 from approximately 24 US geographic areas. Before they entered the study, exposed participants had met a COVID-19 case within 2 weeks. The J segment lost 5 bases and the V segment lost 4 bases, leaving 3 bases of the junction unmatched. The CDR3 covers 13 residues. The V gene's germline CDR1 is SGHNT and CDR2 YENEEA. The genes are TRBV11-3 and TRBJ2-3; 7 positions match TRBD1. Material for sequencing was PBMCs or T cells enriched from blood (not recorded which). The source of this sequence is a young woman who had been exposed to COVID-19. The CDR3 sequence: CASSWQGVDTQYF. In nucleotides, the CDR3 is TGTGCCAGCAGCTGGCAGGGGGTAGATACGCAGTATTTT.